The clone carrying this T cell receptor beta chain was counted between two and nine times. The CDR3 extends over 16 amino acids. The V gene's germline CDR1 is SGHTA and CDR2 FQGTGA. Trimming took 4 bases from V and 4 from J; bases not matched to a gene: 4. This specimen belongs to a study of T cells in Graves' hyperthyroidism and ophthalmopathy. Study-level information: Specimen type is peripheral blood, collected at initial diagnosis prior to any treatment.

What was amplified from RNA transcripts were TCR beta CDR3 regions. HTBI primers drove first-round RT-PCR of the TCR CDR3. In TCRdb, the multiplex PCR reads were re-called with MiXCR into one record per CDR3 protein. The table shows around 300,000 distinct CDR3 sequences, with around 19% occurring only once. This clonotype was sampled from a man over 45 with Graves' ophthalmopathy. The material sequenced was blood. This chain connects TRBV7-3 to TRBJ2-5; 15 bases fit TRBD2. CDR3 DNA sequence: TGTGCCAGCAGCTCGGGACTAGCGGGAGGTGTAGAGACCCAGTACTTC. Protein product: CASSSGLAGGVETQYF.